Given below is one T cell receptor (beta chain) in context. Antigen unknown. Libraries were prepared by immunoSEQ multiplex PCR; TCRdb keeps only in-frame clonotypes and omits some of them. The repertoire holds some 76,000 clones, with 94% as singletons. The V gene's germline CDR1 is SGDLS and CDR2 YYNGEE. The V and J ends lost 0 bases and 0 bases respectively, with 10 bases between them. CDR3 size: 16 residues. These donors were members of the approximately 120-subject validation cohort, a group separate from the approximately 640-subject first cohort. The data stem from a study of cytomegalovirus exposure and HLA in healthy donors. Turning to the study itself: The same platform used for the roughly 650 first-cohort repertoires was also used for the roughly 130 validation repertoires, as a later analysis reported.

Overall study results and limits: One later analysis, an examination of the roughly 130 validation repertoires, found that first-cohort TCR clusters tended to co-occur in them.

Sequenced: PBMCs. The TCR originated in a woman younger than 30 in good health and CMV-seronegative. The chain has TRBV9 and TRBJ2-1; D unresolved. The CDR3 DNA reads as TGTGCCAGCAGCGTAGCAGGCGTAAGCTCCTACAATGAGCAGTTCTTC. It is translated as CASSVAGVSSYNEQFF.